A selection of T cell receptor beta chains follows, all from one sample in a study of T cells in Graves' hyperthyroidism and ophthalmopathy. Each CDR3 protein gets one entry after TCRdb re-called the multiplex PCR reads with MiXCR. The repertoire holds 350,000 to 450,000 distinct CDR3 sequences, with around 13% as singletons. Material: blood. The receptors stem from a woman aged 55-70 years with Graves' hyperthyroidism. CDR3s include the opening cysteine and the closing phenylalanine or tryptophan. D genes are given only for firm matches. Only some rows state a clone size, as once, few, many or a class for expanded clones.

>TRBV10-3|few|TRBJ1-4|TRBD1
CAISHAGGRNEKLFF
TGTGCCATCAGTCATGCAGGGGGGCGGAATGAAAAACTGTTTTTT
>TRBV11-2|many|TRBJ2-7|TRBD2
CASTEGGRANEQYF
TGTGCCAGCACCGAGGGCGGGAGGGCCAACGAGCAGTACTTC
>TRBV6-1|many|TRBJ1-1|-
CASSVTSLVTEAFF
TGTGCCAGCAGCGTAACGAGCCTGGTGACTGAAGCTTTCTTT
>TRBV6-1|few|TRBJ2-7|-
CASRHPPYEQYF
TGTGCCAGCAGGCACCCCCCCTACGAGCAGTACTTC
>TRBV3-1|few|TRBJ2-1|TRBD2
CASSLPSGNEQFF
TGTGCCAGCAGCCTGCCCAGCGGGAACGAGCAGTTCTTC
>TRBV4-2|-|TRBJ2-5|-
CASSQDLGGETQYF
TGTGCCAGCAGCCAAGATTTAGGAGGAGAGACCCAGTACTTC
>TRBV5-1|many|TRBJ2-2|-
CASRRVSRAGELFF
TGCGCCAGCCGTAGGGTCTCGAGGGCCGGGGAGCTGTTTTTT
>TRBV7-9|-|TRBJ1-2|TRBD1
CASSFSRGRPYGYTF
TGTGCCAGCAGCTTTAGCAGGGGGCGCCCCTATGGCTACACCTTC
>TRBV11-2|many|TRBJ2-1|-
CASSPLRTAGYNEQFF
TGTGCCAGCAGCCCGCTTCGGACAGCGGGTTACAATGAGCAGTTCTTC
>TRBV2|many|TRBJ2-7|TRBD1
CATGQVGEQYF
TGTGCCACAGGACAGGTAGGCGAGCAGTACTTC
>TRBV7-2|many|TRBJ2-5|-
CASSIGGDPGETQYF
TGTGCCAGCAGCATAGGGGGGGACCCAGGAGAGACCCAGTACTTC
>TRBV20-1|many|TRBJ2-1|TRBD2
CSASRTSGGNNEQFF
TGCAGTGCAAGCCGGACTAGCGGGGGGAACAATGAGCAGTTCTTC
>TRBV11-2|many|TRBJ2-7|TRBD1
CASSRDRGRYGQYF
TGTGCCAGCAGCAGAGACAGGGGGCGATACGGGCAGTACTTC
>TRBV20-1|many|TRBJ1-2|-
CSARVVGYGYTF
TGCAGTGCTAGAGTGGTAGGCTATGGCTACACCTTC
>TRBV7-2|few|TRBJ2-2|-
CASSLPRGRNTGELFF
TGTGCCAGCAGCTTACCCAGGGGAAGGAACACCGGGGAGCTGTTTTTT
>TRBV3-1|once|TRBJ2-6|TRBD1
CASSQLGQGSSGANVLTF
TGTGCCAGCAGCCAACTAGGACAGGGAAGCTCTGGGGCCAACGTCCTGACTTTC
>TRBV12-3/TRBV12-4|-|TRBJ2-7|TRBD2
CASNPAGTSDEQYF
TGTGCCAGCAATCCCGCCGGGACTAGCGACGAGCAGTACTTC
>TRBV30|many|TRBJ1-3|-
CAPTLGGNTIYF
TGTGCCCCGACTTTAGGGGGAAACACCATATATTTT
>TRBV28|many|TRBJ2-5|-
CASSAGWETQYF
TGTGCCAGCAGTGCCGGTTGGGAGACCCAGTACTTC
>TRBV6-5|few|TRBJ2-5|-
CASSYQFGETQYF
TGTGCCAGCAGTTATCAGTTTGGAGAGACCCAGTACTTC
>TRBV5-1|few|TRBJ1-2|TRBD1
CASSLDRGREGYTF
TGCGCCAGCAGCTTGGACAGGGGGCGCGAAGGCTACACCTTC
>TRBV2|many|TRBJ2-7|-
CASREQAGYEQYF
TGTGCCAGCAGGGAACAAGCGGGTTACGAGCAGTACTTC
>TRBV24-1|many|TRBJ2-1|TRBD2
CATSDSGLAGAHNEQFF
TGTGCCACCAGTGATTCGGGACTAGCGGGGGCCCACAATGAGCAGTTCTTC
>TRBV2|many|TRBJ2-3|TRBD2
CASVGEAGGADTQYF
TGTGCCAGCGTCGGAGAAGCGGGAGGGGCAGATACGCAGTATTTT